The rows below give T cell receptor beta chains drawn from one sample of a study of blood T cells in healthy people across ages. One entry per CDR3 protein results from TCRdb running MiXCR on the 5' RACE reads. This table has roughly 1,700,000 distinct CDR3 sequences, approximately 28% appearing once. The sequencing input was blood. All receptors derive from a woman aged 25 to 45 in good health. The CDR3 runs from the conserved cysteine through the conserved F or W. The D gene is left open where the match is weak. Only some rows state a clone size, as once, few, many or a class for expanded clones.

CDR3aa: CASSTYTGSYNEQFF
CDR3nt: TGTGCCAGCAGCACCTACACCGGCTCCTACAATGAGCAGTTCTTC
abundance: few
j_gene: TRBJ2-1
v_gene: TRBV7-2
d_gene: .

CDR3aa: CASSYSGEYGYTF
CDR3nt: TGTGCCAGCAGTTACTCTGGAGAATATGGCTACACCTTC
abundance: .
j_gene: TRBJ1-2
v_gene: TRBV6-6
d_gene: .

CDR3aa: CASKDYRGSDEQYF
CDR3nt: TGTGCCAGCAAGGACTACAGGGGGAGCGACGAGCAGTACTTC
abundance: .
j_gene: TRBJ2-7
v_gene: TRBV6-2/TRBV6-3
d_gene: TRBD1

CDR3aa: CASSEVMQYF
CDR3nt: TGTGCCAGCAGTGAAGTCATGCAGTACTTC
abundance: .
j_gene: TRBJ2-7
v_gene: TRBV6-1
d_gene: .

CDR3aa: CASSSLTGDTMNTEAFF
CDR3nt: TGTGCCAGCAGCTCTCTCACAGGGGATACTATGAACACTGAAGCTTTCTTT
abundance: .
j_gene: TRBJ1-1
v_gene: TRBV11-3
d_gene: TRBD1

CDR3aa: CSARGGAGSHTYEQYF
CDR3nt: TGCAGTGCTAGAGGGGGAGCAGGGAGCCATACCTACGAGCAGTACTTC
abundance: .
j_gene: TRBJ2-7
v_gene: TRBV20-1
d_gene: .

CDR3aa: CSARDPRTVSSYEQYF
CDR3nt: TGCAGTGCTAGAGATCCAAGGACGGTGAGCTCCTACGAGCAGTACTTC
abundance: many
j_gene: TRBJ2-7
v_gene: TRBV20-1
d_gene: .

CDR3aa: CASSPRQERLTGELFF
CDR3nt: TGCGCCAGCAGCCCGCGACAGGAACGGCTCACCGGGGAGCTGTTTTTT
abundance: .
j_gene: TRBJ2-2
v_gene: TRBV5-1
d_gene: .

CDR3aa: CASRGTGTGDGYTF
CDR3nt: TGTGCCAGCAGGGGAACCGGGACAGGCGACGGCTACACCTTC
abundance: few
j_gene: TRBJ1-2
v_gene: TRBV6-2/TRBV6-3
d_gene: TRBD1

CDR3aa: CASSPLPAGEAGELFF
CDR3nt: TGTGCCAGCAGCCCCCTGCCAGCGGGAGAAGCTGGGGAGCTGTTTTTT
abundance: many
j_gene: TRBJ2-2
v_gene: TRBV5-5
d_gene: TRBD2

CDR3aa: CASSFWTDTDTQYF
CDR3nt: TGTGCCAGCAGTTTTTGGACTGACACAGATACGCAGTATTTT
abundance: few
j_gene: TRBJ2-3
v_gene: TRBV12-3/TRBV12-4
d_gene: .

CDR3aa: CTSSLEDRSGQPQHF
CDR3nt: TGTACCAGCAGCTTAGAGGACAGGTCGGGTCAGCCCCAGCATTTT
abundance: few
j_gene: TRBJ1-5
v_gene: TRBV7-2
d_gene: TRBD1

CDR3aa: CAISPTSFSNEQFF
CDR3nt: TGTGCCATCAGCCCGACTAGTTTTTCTAATGAGCAGTTCTTC
abundance: .
j_gene: TRBJ2-1
v_gene: TRBV10-3
d_gene: .

CDR3aa: CASSETGTEQYF
CDR3nt: TGTGCCAGCAGCGAAACAGGGACCGAGCAGTACTTC
abundance: .
j_gene: TRBJ2-7
v_gene: TRBV7-2
d_gene: .

CDR3aa: CASSQDTGVGSPLHF
CDR3nt: TGTGCCAGCAGCCAAGATACGGGGGTCGGCTCACCCCTCCACTTT
abundance: .
j_gene: TRBJ1-6
v_gene: TRBV3-1
d_gene: .

CDR3aa: CASSPGPELFYGYTF
CDR3nt: TGTGCCAGCTCACCCGGCCCTGAACTCTTCTATGGCTACACCTTC
abundance: .
j_gene: TRBJ1-2
v_gene: TRBV18
d_gene: .

CDR3aa: CASSAPGNSYNEQFF
CDR3nt: TGCGCCAGCAGCGCTCCAGGCAACTCCTACAATGAGCAGTTCTTC
abundance: .
j_gene: TRBJ2-1
v_gene: TRBV5-1
d_gene: .

CDR3aa: CGANLGLATYQYF
CDR3nt: TGCGGTGCCAACCTGGGACTAGCGACGTATCAGTACTTC
abundance: .
j_gene: TRBJ2-4
v_gene: TRBV20-1
d_gene: TRBD2

CDR3aa: CSAGGMTEETQYF
CDR3nt: TGCAGTGCCGGGGGGATGACCGAAGAGACCCAGTACTTC
abundance: many
j_gene: TRBJ2-5
v_gene: TRBV20-1
d_gene: TRBD2

CDR3aa: CASSPEGTGLGEKLFF
CDR3nt: TGCGCCAGCAGCCCCGAAGGGACAGGGCTGGGTGAAAAACTGTTTTTT
abundance: .
j_gene: TRBJ1-4
v_gene: TRBV4-3
d_gene: TRBD1

CDR3aa: CASSFGQGGYEQYF
CDR3nt: TGTGCCAGCAGCTTCGGACAGGGGGGCTACGAGCAGTACTTC
abundance: many
j_gene: TRBJ2-7
v_gene: TRBV5-5
d_gene: TRBD1

CDR3aa: CSAWTGMMNTEAFF
CDR3nt: TGCAGTGCTTGGACAGGGATGATGAACACTGAAGCTTTCTTT
abundance: few
j_gene: TRBJ1-1
v_gene: TRBV20-1
d_gene: TRBD1

CDR3aa: CASRTWTGGVSGYTF
CDR3nt: TGTGCCAGCAGAACATGGACAGGGGGCGTTTCTGGCTACACCTTC
abundance: .
j_gene: TRBJ1-2
v_gene: TRBV27
d_gene: TRBD1

CDR3aa: CASSSDRRNEQFF
CDR3nt: TGTGCCAGCAGTTCCGACAGACGGAATGAGCAGTTCTTC
abundance: .
j_gene: TRBJ2-1
v_gene: TRBV2
d_gene: .

CDR3aa: CASSHQTGTSDFYEQYF
CDR3nt: TGTGCCAGCAGCCATCAGACAGGGACTAGCGATTTCTACGAGCAGTACTTC
abundance: many
j_gene: TRBJ2-7
v_gene: TRBV5-5
d_gene: TRBD2

CDR3aa: CASSLTAGSSYEQYF
CDR3nt: TGTGCCAGCAGTTTAACAGCGGGGAGCTCCTACGAGCAGTACTTC
abundance: many
j_gene: TRBJ2-7
v_gene: TRBV27
d_gene: TRBD2

CDR3aa: CASSYSSAYEQYF
CDR3nt: TGTGCCAGCAGTTATTCCTCAGCCTACGAGCAGTACTTC
abundance: many
j_gene: TRBJ2-7
v_gene: TRBV6-2/TRBV6-3
d_gene: .

CDR3aa: CASSFGQPASEQYF
CDR3nt: TGTGCCAGCAGCTTCGGACAGCCGGCTAGCGAGCAGTACTTC
abundance: many
j_gene: TRBJ2-7
v_gene: TRBV11-3
d_gene: .

CDR3aa: CASSGSGSTNTEAFF
CDR3nt: TGTGCCAGCAGCGGGTCCGGCTCAACTAACACTGAAGCTTTCTTT
abundance: .
j_gene: TRBJ1-1
v_gene: TRBV9
d_gene: .

CDR3aa: CASSLTGGVDEQFF
CDR3nt: TGCGCCAGCAGCCTTACCGGGGGGGTGGATGAGCAGTTCTTC
abundance: few
j_gene: TRBJ2-1
v_gene: TRBV4-1
d_gene: TRBD2

CDR3aa: CSVRGGTDTQYF
CDR3nt: TGCAGCGTGAGAGGGGGCACAGATACGCAGTATTTT
abundance: few
j_gene: TRBJ2-3
v_gene: TRBV29-1
d_gene: .

CDR3aa: CSASTTRLAGTDTQYF
CDR3nt: TGCAGTGCTTCTACAACTCGACTAGCGGGCACAGATACGCAGTATTTT
abundance: few
j_gene: TRBJ2-3
v_gene: TRBV20-1
d_gene: TRBD2

CDR3aa: CASSPRTANNKQFF
CDR3nt: TGCGCCAGCAGCCCTCGGACTGCTAACAATAAGCAGTTCTTC
abundance: .
j_gene: TRBJ2-1
v_gene: TRBV4-3
d_gene: .

CDR3aa: CASSYGAGANVRTF
CDR3nt: TGTGCCAGCAGTTACGGGGCTGGGGCCAACGTCCGGACTTTC
abundance: few
j_gene: TRBJ2-6
v_gene: TRBV6-2/TRBV6-3
d_gene: .

CDR3aa: CSARPQGNTEAFF
CDR3nt: TGCAGTGCTAGGCCACAGGGGAACACTGAAGCTTTCTTT
abundance: .
j_gene: TRBJ1-1
v_gene: TRBV20-1
d_gene: .

CDR3aa: CASSSATSASYNEQFF
CDR3nt: TGTGCCAGCAGTTCCGCAACTAGCGCCTCCTACAATGAGCAGTTCTTC
abundance: few
j_gene: TRBJ2-1
v_gene: TRBV6-2/TRBV6-3
d_gene: TRBD2

CDR3aa: CASSRGQSSEQYF
CDR3nt: TGTGCCAGCAGTCGCGGACAGTCCTCCGAGCAGTACTTC
abundance: few
j_gene: TRBJ2-7
v_gene: TRBV6-5
d_gene: .

CDR3aa: CASSLAGGLAGSYNEQFF
CDR3nt: TGTGCCAGCAGCTTAGCGGGGGGACTAGCGGGCTCCTACAATGAGCAGTTCTTC
abundance: few
j_gene: TRBJ2-1
v_gene: TRBV7-2
d_gene: TRBD2

CDR3aa: CSARSQLDTQYF
CDR3nt: TGCAGTGCTAGGTCACAGCTAGATACGCAGTATTTT
abundance: many
j_gene: TRBJ2-3
v_gene: TRBV20-1
d_gene: .

CDR3aa: CASSVGGTRLNSPLHF
CDR3nt: TGTGCCAGCAGCGTCGGAGGAACACGGCTCAATTCACCCCTCCACTTT
abundance: .
j_gene: TRBJ1-6
v_gene: TRBV9
d_gene: .

CDR3aa: CAISESAGKQTHF
CDR3nt: TGTGCCATCAGTGAGTCGGCGGGGAAGCAAACGCATTTT
abundance: .
j_gene: TRBJ1-5
v_gene: TRBV10-3
d_gene: .

CDR3aa: CASSYYGQAAEQFF
CDR3nt: TGTGCCAGCAGTTACTACGGACAAGCGGCTGAGCAGTTCTTC
abundance: .
j_gene: TRBJ2-1
v_gene: TRBV6-2/TRBV6-3
d_gene: .

CDR3aa: CASSELLAQETQYF
CDR3nt: TGTGCCAGCAGTGAGCTACTAGCACAAGAGACCCAGTACTTC
abundance: .
j_gene: TRBJ2-5
v_gene: TRBV2
d_gene: .

CDR3aa: CASSHGSATNEKLFF
CDR3nt: TGTGCCAGCAGTCACGGATCAGCAACTAATGAAAAACTGTTTTTT
abundance: few
j_gene: TRBJ1-4
v_gene: TRBV12-3/TRBV12-4
d_gene: .

CDR3aa: CASSLSPGLENIQYF
CDR3nt: TGCGCCAGCAGCTTGTCCCCGGGATTGGAAAACATTCAGTACTTC
abundance: few
j_gene: TRBJ2-4
v_gene: TRBV5-1
d_gene: .

CDR3aa: CASSLQGAVEANVLTF
CDR3nt: TGCGCCAGCAGCTTACAGGGAGCGGTGGAGGCCAACGTCCTGACTTTC
abundance: .
j_gene: TRBJ2-6
v_gene: TRBV5-1
d_gene: .

CDR3aa: CASSYSHLLVGQSTDTQYF
CDR3nt: TGTGCCAGCAGTTACAGCCACTTACTCGTGGGACAGAGCACAGATACGCAGTATTTT
abundance: .
j_gene: TRBJ2-3
v_gene: TRBV6-5
d_gene: TRBD1

CDR3aa: CASSQGVPGVGTQYF
CDR3nt: TGTGCCAGCAGCCAAGGTGTCCCCGGCGTTGGAACGCAGTATTTT
abundance: .
j_gene: TRBJ2-3
v_gene: TRBV3-1
d_gene: .

CDR3aa: CASSVGGVKTDTQYF
CDR3nt: TGTGCCAGCAGCGTAGGGGGAGTAAAGACAGATACGCAGTATTTT
abundance: .
j_gene: TRBJ2-3
v_gene: TRBV9
d_gene: .

CDR3aa: CASSPSAGPTNTGELFF
CDR3nt: TGTGCCAGCTCACCATCCGCGGGACCTACGAACACCGGGGAGCTGTTTTTT
abundance: few
j_gene: TRBJ2-2
v_gene: TRBV18
d_gene: .

CDR3aa: CASNLSSYEQYF
CDR3nt: TGTGCCAGCAACTTAAGTTCCTACGAGCAGTACTTC
abundance: few
j_gene: TRBJ2-7
v_gene: TRBV7-9
d_gene: .

CDR3aa: CASSISKSSYNEQYF
CDR3nt: TGTGCCAGCAGCATTAGCAAGAGCTCCTACAATGAGCAGTACTTC
abundance: .
j_gene: TRBJ2-7
v_gene: TRBV7-2
d_gene: .

CDR3aa: CASSFRRGGTDAQYF
CDR3nt: TGTGCCAGCAGTTTTCGGCGGGGGGGCACAGATGCGCAGTATTTT
abundance: .
j_gene: TRBJ2-3
v_gene: TRBV12-3/TRBV12-4
d_gene: TRBD2

CDR3aa: CDSSQDRDASYEQYF
CDR3nt: TGCGACAGCAGCCAAGATCGAGACGCCTCCTACGAGCAGTACTTC
abundance: many
j_gene: TRBJ2-7
v_gene: TRBV4-1
d_gene: .

CDR3aa: CASSSDPGLGAEAFF
CDR3nt: TGTGCCAGCAGCTCCGACCCAGGATTAGGCGCTGAAGCTTTCTTT
abundance: .
j_gene: TRBJ1-1
v_gene: TRBV7-9
d_gene: .

CDR3aa: CASSLWLEGETQYF
CDR3nt: TGCGCCAGCAGCTTATGGCTAGAAGGGGAGACCCAGTACTTC
abundance: .
j_gene: TRBJ2-5
v_gene: TRBV5-1
d_gene: .

CDR3aa: CSARGQVSNQPQHF
CDR3nt: TGCAGTGCTAGGGGGCAGGTTAGCAATCAGCCCCAGCATTTT
abundance: few
j_gene: TRBJ1-5
v_gene: TRBV20-1
d_gene: .